The clone carrying this T cell receptor (beta chain) was picked up many times. The sample is drawn from a study of OX40 agonist ivuxolimab in advanced cancers. Data came from immunoSEQ multiplex PCR; TCRdb stores just in-frame clones and leaves some out. The repertoire holds around 53,000 clones, with approximately 79% as singletons. This material consisted of CD4+ or CD8+ T cells sorted from blood, taken in a trial of the OX40 agonist ivuxolimab. This clonotype was sampled from an adult with an advanced solid tumor such as melanoma, head and neck, liver or kidney cancer.

The CDR3 loop reads CASSVRGQGAGKLFF. The CDR3 DNA follows: TGTGCCAGCAGTGTAAGGGGACAGGGGGCTGGAAAACTGTTTTTT. The chain links TRBV2 to TRBJ1-4, with 12 bases lining up with TRBD1. CDR1 and CDR2 (germline): SNHLY, FYNNEI. There are 15 residues in the CDR3. V shed 4 bases and J 10 bases; nucleotides not matched to a gene: 7.